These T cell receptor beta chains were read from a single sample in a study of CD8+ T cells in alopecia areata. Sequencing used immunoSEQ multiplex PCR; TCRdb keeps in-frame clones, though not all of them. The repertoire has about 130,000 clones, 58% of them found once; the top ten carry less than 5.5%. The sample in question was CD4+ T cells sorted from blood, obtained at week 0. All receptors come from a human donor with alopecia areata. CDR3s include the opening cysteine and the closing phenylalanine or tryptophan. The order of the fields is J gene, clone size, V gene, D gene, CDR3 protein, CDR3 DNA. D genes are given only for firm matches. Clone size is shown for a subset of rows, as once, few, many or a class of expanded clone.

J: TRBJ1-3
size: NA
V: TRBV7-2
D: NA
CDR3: CASSPTGISTIYF
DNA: TGTGCCAGCAGCCCTACAGGAATTAGCACCATATATTTT

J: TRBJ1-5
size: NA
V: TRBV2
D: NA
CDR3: CASSVAQPQHF
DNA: TGTGCCAGCAGTGTAGCCCAGCCCCAGCATTTT

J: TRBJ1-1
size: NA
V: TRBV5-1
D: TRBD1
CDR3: CASSFQGGYTEAFF
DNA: TGCGCCAGCAGCTTTCAGGGGGGGTACACTGAAGCTTTCTTT

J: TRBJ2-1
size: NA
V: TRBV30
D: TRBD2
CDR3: CAWSGGLAHEQFF
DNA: TGTGCCTGGAGTGGAGGACTAGCCCATGAGCAGTTCTTC

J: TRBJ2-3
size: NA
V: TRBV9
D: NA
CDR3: CASSFSSTDTQYF
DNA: TGTGCCAGCAGCTTTTCTAGCACAGATACGCAGTATTTT

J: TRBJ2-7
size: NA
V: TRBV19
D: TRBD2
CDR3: CASSIGSGGSYEQYF
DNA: TGTGCCAGTAGTATCGGTAGCGGGGGTTCCTACGAGCAGTACTTC

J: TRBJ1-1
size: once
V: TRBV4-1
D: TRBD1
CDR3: CASSQELNLEGTGGYRAFF
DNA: TGCGCCAGCAGCCAAGAGTTAAATCTTGAGGGGACAGGGGGCTATCGGGCTTTCTTT

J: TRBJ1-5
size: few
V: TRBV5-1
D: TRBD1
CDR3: CASSSGTGSNQPQHF
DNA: TGCGCCAGCAGCTCCGGGACAGGGAGCAATCAGCCCCAGCATTTT

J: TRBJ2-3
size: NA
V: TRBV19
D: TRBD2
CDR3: CASSSREAHIPDTQYF
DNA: TGTGCCAGTAGTTCACGGGAGGCCCACATCCCAGATACGCAGTATTTT

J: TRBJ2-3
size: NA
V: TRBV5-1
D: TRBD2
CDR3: CASVTGGSLADTQYF
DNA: TGCGCCAGCGTCACCGGGGGGAGCTTGGCAGATACGCAGTATTTT

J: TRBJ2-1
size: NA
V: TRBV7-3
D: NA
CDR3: CASSFFGDYNEQFF
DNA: TGTGCCAGCAGCTTCTTCGGGGATTACAATGAGCAGTTCTTC

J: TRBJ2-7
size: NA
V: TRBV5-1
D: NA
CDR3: CASSLDSPYEQYF
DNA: TGCGCCAGCAGCTTGGACAGTCCCTACGAGCAGTACTTC

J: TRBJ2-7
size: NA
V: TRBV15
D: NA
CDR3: CATSRVGTPSTYEQYF
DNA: TGTGCCACCAGCAGAGTCGGGACTCCCAGTACCTACGAGCAGTACTTC

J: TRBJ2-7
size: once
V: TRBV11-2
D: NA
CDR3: CASSPNYGYEQYF
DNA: TGTGCCAGCAGCCCAAACTACGGCTACGAGCAGTACTTC

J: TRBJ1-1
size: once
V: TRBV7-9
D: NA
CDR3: CASSQSGGGTEAFF
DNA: TGTGCCAGCAGCCAATCGGGCGGGGGCACTGAAGCTTTCTTT

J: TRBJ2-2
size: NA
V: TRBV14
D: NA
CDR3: CASSQDLNGELFF
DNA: TGTGCCAGCAGCCAAGATCTTAACGGGGAGCTGTTTTTT

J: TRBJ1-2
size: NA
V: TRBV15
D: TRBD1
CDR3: CATSRGDREYGYTF
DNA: TGTGCCACCAGCAGAGGTGACAGGGAGTATGGCTACACCTTC

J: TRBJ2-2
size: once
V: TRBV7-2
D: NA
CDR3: CASSLGQPGTGELFF
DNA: TGTGCCAGCAGCTTAGGACAGCCGGGCACCGGGGAGCTGTTTTTT

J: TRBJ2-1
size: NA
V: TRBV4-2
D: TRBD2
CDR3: CASSQDNLAGNNEQFF
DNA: TGTGCCAGCAGCCAAGATAATCTAGCGGGGAATAATGAGCAGTTCTTC

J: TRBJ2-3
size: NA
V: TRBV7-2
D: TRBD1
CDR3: CASSLAPDRGRDTQYF
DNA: TGTGCCAGCAGCTTAGCGCCGGACAGGGGGAGAGATACGCAGTATTTT

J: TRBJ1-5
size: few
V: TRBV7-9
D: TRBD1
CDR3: CASSSDRNQPQHF
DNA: TGTGCCAGCAGCTCGGACAGGAATCAGCCCCAGCATTTT

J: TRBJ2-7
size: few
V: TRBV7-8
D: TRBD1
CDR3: CASSPIQGIFYEQYF
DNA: TGTGCCAGCAGCCCGATACAGGGGATCTTCTACGAGCAGTACTTC

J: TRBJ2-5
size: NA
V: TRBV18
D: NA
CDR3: CASSPYTTQETQYF
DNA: TGTGCCAGCTCACCATACACAACCCAAGAGACCCAGTACTTC

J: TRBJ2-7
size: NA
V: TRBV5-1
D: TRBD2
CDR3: CASSLGAGEYEQYF
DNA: TGCGCCAGCAGCTTGGGAGCGGGAGAGTACGAGCAGTACTTC

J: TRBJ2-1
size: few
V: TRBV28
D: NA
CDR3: CASSLGREYNEQFF
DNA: TGTGCCAGCAGTTTGGGACGGGAATACAATGAGCAGTTCTTC

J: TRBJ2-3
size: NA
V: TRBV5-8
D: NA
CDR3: CASRVTGRTDTQYF
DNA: TGTGCCAGCAGGGTCACAGGGAGGACAGATACGCAGTATTTT

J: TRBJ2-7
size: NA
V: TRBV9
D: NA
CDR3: CASSVGALKGDEQYF
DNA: TGTGCCAGCAGCGTAGGAGCTCTCAAAGGGGACGAGCAGTACTTC

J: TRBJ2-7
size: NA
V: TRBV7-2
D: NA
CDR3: CASSWSSYEQYF
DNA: TGTGCCAGCAGCTGGAGCTCCTACGAGCAGTACTTC

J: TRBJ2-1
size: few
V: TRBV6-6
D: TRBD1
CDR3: CASSPDRGSYNEQFF
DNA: TGTGCCAGCAGTCCGGACAGGGGCTCCTACAATGAGCAGTTCTTC

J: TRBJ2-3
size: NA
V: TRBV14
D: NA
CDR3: CASSQVKDTQYF
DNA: TGTGCCAGCAGCCAAGTTAAAGATACGCAGTATTTT

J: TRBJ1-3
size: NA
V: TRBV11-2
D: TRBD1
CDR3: CASSLNTGAAGNTIYF
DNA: TGTGCCAGCAGCTTGAACACAGGGGCAGCTGGAAACACCATATATTTT

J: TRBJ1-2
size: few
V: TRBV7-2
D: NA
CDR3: CASSLEKGVGAYGYTF
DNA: TGTGCCAGCAGCTTAGAAAAAGGGGTAGGGGCCTATGGCTACACCTTC

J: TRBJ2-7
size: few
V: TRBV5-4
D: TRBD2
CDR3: CASTLAGEAYEQYF
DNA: TGTGCCAGCACCCTAGCGGGAGAGGCCTACGAGCAGTACTTC

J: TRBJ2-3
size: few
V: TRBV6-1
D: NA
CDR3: CASSEEPGLMSDTQYF
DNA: TGTGCCAGCAGTGAGGAACCGGGCCTCATGTCAGATACGCAGTATTTT

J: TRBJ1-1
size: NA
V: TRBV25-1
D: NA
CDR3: CASSLVGTEAFF
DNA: TGTGCCAGCAGTTTGGTGGGCACTGAAGCTTTCTTT

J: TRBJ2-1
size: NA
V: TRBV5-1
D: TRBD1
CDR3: CASSLDGQGYNEQFF
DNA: TGCGCCAGCAGCTTGGATGGACAGGGCTACAATGAGCAGTTCTTC

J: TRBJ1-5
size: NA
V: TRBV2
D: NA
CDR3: CASSEGFGPQHF
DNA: TGTGCCAGCAGTGAAGGTTTCGGGCCCCAGCATTTT

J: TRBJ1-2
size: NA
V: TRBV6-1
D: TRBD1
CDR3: CASSERQGDGYTF
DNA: TGTGCCAGCAGTGAGAGACAGGGGGATGGCTACACCTTC

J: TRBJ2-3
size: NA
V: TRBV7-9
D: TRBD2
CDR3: CASSFGAGVADTQYF
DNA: TGTGCCAGCAGCTTCGGAGCGGGAGTTGCAGATACGCAGTATTTT

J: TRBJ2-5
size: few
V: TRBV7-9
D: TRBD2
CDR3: CASSFGGAGGAEETQYF
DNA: TGTGCCAGCAGCTTCGGGGGTGCGGGGGGCGCCGAAGAGACCCAGTACTTC

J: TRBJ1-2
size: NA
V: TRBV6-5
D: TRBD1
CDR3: CASSYSGQGKAGYTF
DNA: TGTGCCAGCAGTTACTCTGGACAGGGAAAAGCGGGCTACACCTTC

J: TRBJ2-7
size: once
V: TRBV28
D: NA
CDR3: CASSWGQYEQYF
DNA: TGTGCCAGCAGCTGGGGTCAGTACGAGCAGTACTTC

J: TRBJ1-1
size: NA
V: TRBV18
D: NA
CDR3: CASSPPIHSFEAFF
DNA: TGTGCCAGCTCACCACCGATACACTCCTTTGAAGCTTTCTTT

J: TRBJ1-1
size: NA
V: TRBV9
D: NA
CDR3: CASSTRTGVEAEAFF
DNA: TGTGCCAGCAGCACCCGGACGGGGGTGGAGGCTGAAGCTTTCTTT

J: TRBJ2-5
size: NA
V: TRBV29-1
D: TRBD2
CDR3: CSVATSGQETQYF
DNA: TGCAGCGTCGCGACTAGCGGCCAAGAGACCCAGTACTTC